The clone carrying this TCR beta chain was counted many times. Its antigen remains unidentified. Germline CDR1 and CDR2: SGHTA and FQGNSA. V dropped 3 bases and J dropped 6 bases, with 14 bases sitting between them. CDR3 length equals 14 residues. MiXCR was run by TCRdb on the 5' RACE reads, yielding one entry per CDR3 protein. The table has 550,000 or so distinct CDR3 sequences, 15% to 20% seen once. The data originate from a study of T cells after yellow fever vaccination. The study's findings and limits: Reappearance after the booster was seen for most primary-vaccination clones, at around 95% CD4 and roughly 90% CD8.

The V and J genes are TRBV7-2 and TRBJ2-5, with D perhaps TRBD2 (5 bases). The sample in question was PBMCs, obtained 15 days after the yellow fever booster vaccination. This receptor was identified in a man aged 25 to 40 who received the YFV17D yellow fever vaccine. CDR3 in DNA: TGTGCCAGCAGCTTGGAGTTCCAGCGGAAGACCCAGTACTTC. Translated, it gives CASSLEFQRKTQYF.